This TCR beta chain was profiled in a study of cytomegalovirus exposure and HLA in healthy donors. Study in general: A subsequent analysis reported that the roughly 120 validation repertoires were produced on the same platform that had also been used for the roughly 700 first-cohort repertoires. Regarding the study as a whole: Reports indicated that the classifier achieved high specificity and sensitivity in diagnosing cytomegalovirus status.

This clone was found once. Its antigen is currently unknown. Produced via immunoSEQ multiplex PCR; TCRdb's table is partial and in-frame only. The table records some 88,000 clones, around 96% of them present only once. This CDR3 contains 13 residues. Germline-derived CDR1 and CDR2 are WNHNN and SYGVQD (reference sequence). V lost 4 bases and J lost 4, with 9 bases in between. The study drew the donors from its roughly 110-subject validation cohort, separate from the approximately 670-subject first cohort. V gene TRBV10-1 combines with J gene TRBJ2-3, with D possibly being TRBD1 (5 bases). The receptor's source is a man in his late teens or twenties in good health and CMV-seronegative. The sequencing input was PBMCs. The CDR3 region has the DNA TGCGCCAGCAGTGCCGGACACTCAGATACGCAGTATTTT. Translating it yields CASSAGHSDTQYF.